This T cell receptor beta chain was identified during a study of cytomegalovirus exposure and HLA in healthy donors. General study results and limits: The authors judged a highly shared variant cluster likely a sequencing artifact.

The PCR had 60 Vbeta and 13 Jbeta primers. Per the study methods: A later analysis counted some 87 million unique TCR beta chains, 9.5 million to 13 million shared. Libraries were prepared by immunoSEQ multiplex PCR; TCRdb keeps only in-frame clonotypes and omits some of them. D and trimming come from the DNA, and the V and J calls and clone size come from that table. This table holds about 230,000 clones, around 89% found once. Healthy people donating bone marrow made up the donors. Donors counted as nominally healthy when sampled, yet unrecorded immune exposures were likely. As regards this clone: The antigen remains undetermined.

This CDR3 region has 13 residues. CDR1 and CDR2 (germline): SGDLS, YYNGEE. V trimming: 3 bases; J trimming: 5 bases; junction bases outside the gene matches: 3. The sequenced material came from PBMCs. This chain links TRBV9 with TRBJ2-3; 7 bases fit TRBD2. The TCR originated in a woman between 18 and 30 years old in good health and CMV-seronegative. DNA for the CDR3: TGTGCCAGCAGCGCGCGCGGGGGAGATACGCAGTATTTT. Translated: CASSARGGDTQYF.